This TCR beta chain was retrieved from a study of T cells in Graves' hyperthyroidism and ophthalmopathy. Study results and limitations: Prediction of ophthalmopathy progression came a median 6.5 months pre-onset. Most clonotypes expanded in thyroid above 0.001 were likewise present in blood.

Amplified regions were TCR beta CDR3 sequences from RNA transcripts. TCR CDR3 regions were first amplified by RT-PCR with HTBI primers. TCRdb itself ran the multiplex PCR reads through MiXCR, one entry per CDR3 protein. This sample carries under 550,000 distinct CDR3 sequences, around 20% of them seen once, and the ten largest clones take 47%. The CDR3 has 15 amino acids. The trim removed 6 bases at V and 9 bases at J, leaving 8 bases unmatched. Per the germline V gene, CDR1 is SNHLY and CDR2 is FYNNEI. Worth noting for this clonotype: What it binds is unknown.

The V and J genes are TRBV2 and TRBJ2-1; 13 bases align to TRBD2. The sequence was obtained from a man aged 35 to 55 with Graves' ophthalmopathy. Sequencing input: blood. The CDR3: CASSFGLAGVSEQFF. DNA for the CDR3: TGTGCCAGCAGCTTTGGACTAGCGGGAGTTAGTGAGCAGTTCTTC. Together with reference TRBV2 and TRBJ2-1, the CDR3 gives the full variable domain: EPEVTQTPSHQVTQMGQEVILRCVPISNHLYFYWYRQILGQKVEFLVSFYNNEISEKSEIFDDQFSVERPDGSNFTLKIRSTKLEDSAMYFCASSFGLAGVSEQFFGPGTRLTVL.